Listed below are T cell receptor beta chains from one sample, sequenced in a study of blood T cells in healthy people across ages. TCRdb re-called the 5' RACE reads with MiXCR, one entry per CDR3 protein. There are about 2 million distinct CDR3 sequences in the sample; roughly 49% occur only once, and less than 2.5% lies in the top ten. Sequenced: blood. These receptors all stem from a woman between 35 and 50 years old in good health. Both conserved end residues are trimmed from each CDR3. The order of the fields is J gene, D gene, V gene, CDR3 protein. D genes are given only for firm matches.

>TRBJ1-2|TRBD1|TRBV5-6
ASSLLVTGYGYT
>TRBJ1-6|.|TRBV12-3/TRBV12-4
ASSSRTPLH
>TRBJ2-7|TRBD1|TRBV29-1
SVTKGRQGAAYEQY
>TRBJ2-3|.|TRBV27
ASSTPQGSDTQY
>TRBJ1-4|.|TRBV5-1
ASSLGGANEKLF
>TRBJ1-1|.|TRBV18
ASSPPEAGLFTEAF
>TRBJ2-5|.|TRBV7-2
ASSTPIATSLQETQY
>TRBJ2-1|.|TRBV5-1
ASSPIPGANEQF
>TRBJ2-2|.|TRBV20-1
SASAGTRRSGELF
>.|TRBD2|TRBV20-1
SARSLAGGYEQY
>TRBJ2-1|.|TRBV29-1
SAIIMNEQF
>TRBJ2-6|.|TRBV12-3/TRBV12-4
ASTFTPSGANVLT
>TRBJ2-5|.|TRBV9
ASSVRYQIQETQY
>TRBJ2-7|TRBD1|TRBV29-1
SVEVSGGNEQY
>TRBJ2-3|.|TRBV7-2
ASSASIADTQY
>TRBJ2-2|TRBD2|TRBV11-2
ASSLSLAGNTGELF
>TRBJ1-6|.|TRBV9
ASSVVPENSPLH
>TRBJ2-4|TRBD1|TRBV4-1
ASSHRALGQDKNIQY
>TRBJ2-5|TRBD2|TRBV7-9
ASSPKRGGVQEQETQY
>TRBJ2-1|TRBD1|TRBV5-1
ASSSPGQGGQGTYNEQF
>TRBJ2-3|.|TRBV11-2
ASSLELTDTQY
>TRBJ1-5|TRBD1|TRBV18
ASSPLEAGGSQPQH
>TRBJ2-1|.|TRBV12-3/TRBV12-4
ASSFSGPGEQF
>TRBJ2-3|TRBD2|TRBV5-6
ASSLRASGGAADTQY
>TRBJ1-2|TRBD1|TRBV20-1
SARDAGGTYGYT
>TRBJ1-2|.|TRBV12-3/TRBV12-4
ASKHTGPYGYT
>TRBJ2-3|TRBD2|TRBV5-4
ASSLELAGATQY
>TRBJ2-7|TRBD1|TRBV5-1
ASRRGTGTYEQY
>TRBJ1-2|.|TRBV5-6
ASSLMGQGYT
>TRBJ2-4|.|TRBV7-9
ASSRGTILAKNIQY
>.|TRBD2|TRBV5-1
ASSLAISGGFHEQY
>TRBJ2-3|TRBD2|TRBV28
ASSLVELTSGGVTQY
>TRBJ2-3|.|TRBV6-6
ASSYADSLRAQY
>TRBJ2-1|TRBD2|TRBV14
ASSRDVPLAKKF
>TRBJ2-1|.|TRBV7-2
ASSLLYSEQF
>TRBJ2-3|TRBD1|TRBV20-1
SAKEGDRGADTQY
>TRBJ2-1|TRBD2|TRBV20-1
SASPISAGGTYNEQF
>TRBJ2-3|.|TRBV29-1
SVPGSNTQY
>TRBJ2-1|.|TRBV6-2/TRBV6-3
ASSQGRAHEQF
>TRBJ1-2|.|TRBV29-1
SAGTRSNYGYT
>TRBJ2-1|TRBD1|TRBV7-2
ASSLGGQVLTPKF
>TRBJ2-5|.|TRBV7-2
ASSPGGFQTQY
>TRBJ2-6|.|TRBV12-3/TRBV12-4
ASSWMTGVNVLT
>TRBJ2-1|TRBD2|TRBV2
ASGGRGGPDEQF
>TRBJ2-1|.|TRBV24-1
ATSDYRGSNEQF
>TRBJ2-7|.|TRBV7-9
ASSLSGGKYEQY
>TRBJ2-1|TRBD1|TRBV6-2/TRBV6-3
ASRSGTGRRSYNEQF
>TRBJ2-5|TRBD2|TRBV4-2
ASSQTAGGPQETQY
>TRBJ2-4|.|TRBV27
ASSSLGLAKNIQY
>TRBJ1-2|.|TRBV2
ASSTTPDGYT
>TRBJ2-5|.|TRBV9
ASSVSGGSETQY
>TRBJ1-1|.|TRBV5-1
ASSVEGFSTEAF